This T cell receptor beta chain is drawn from a study of metastatic and nonmetastatic thyroid tumors. Thyroid surgery took place with no prior treatment in any patient. Via MiXCR, TCRdb re-called the PCR reads. This table has more than 25,000 clones, under 14% appearing once. CDR3 length: 12 residues. V lost 2 bases and J lost 10; bases outside the gene matches: 3. The V gene's germline CDR1 is MNHEY and CDR2 SVGAGI. The TCR was taken from a female donor with papillary thyroid cancer or a benign thyroid nodule (not recorded which). Some clones in this sample may be carry-over from other donors' samples. This sequence joins TRBV6-5 and TRBJ1-1; 8 positions agree with TRBD1. Sequenced material: blood. The CDR3 DNA is TGTGCCAGCAGTTACAGGACAGGGATAGCTTTCTTT. It encodes CASSYRTGIAFF.